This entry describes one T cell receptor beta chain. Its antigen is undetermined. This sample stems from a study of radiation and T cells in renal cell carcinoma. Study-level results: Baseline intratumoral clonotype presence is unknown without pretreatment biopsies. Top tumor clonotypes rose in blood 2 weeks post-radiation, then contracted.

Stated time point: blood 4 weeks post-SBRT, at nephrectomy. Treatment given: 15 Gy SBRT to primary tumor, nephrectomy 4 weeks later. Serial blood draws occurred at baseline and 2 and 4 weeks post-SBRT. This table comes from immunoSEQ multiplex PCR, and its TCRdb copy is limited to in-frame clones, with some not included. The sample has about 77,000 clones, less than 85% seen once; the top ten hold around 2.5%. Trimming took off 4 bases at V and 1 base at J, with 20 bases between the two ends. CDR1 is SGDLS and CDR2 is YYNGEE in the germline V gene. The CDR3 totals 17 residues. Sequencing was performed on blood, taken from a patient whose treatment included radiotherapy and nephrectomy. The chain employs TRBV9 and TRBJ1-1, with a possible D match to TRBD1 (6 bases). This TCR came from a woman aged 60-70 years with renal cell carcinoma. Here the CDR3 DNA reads TGTGCCAGCAGCCCGAGGGCCGGGGGCGCCTGGAACACTGAAGCTTTCTTT. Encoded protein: CASSPRAGGAWNTEAFF.